This T cell receptor (beta chain) was found in a study of a mutant IDH1 vaccine in newly diagnosed glioma. Turning to the study itself: Earlier therapy was either radiotherapy, temozolomide, or both, and most got both.

Sequencing used immunoSEQ multiplex PCR; TCRdb keeps in-frame clones, though not all of them. The repertoire holds tens of thousands of clones, with around 85% as singletons. Time point meaning: week 23, last vaccination. Vaccination comprised doses that each held 300 ug of mutant IDH1 20-mer peptide, plus topical imiquimod. A remark on this clone: Its antigen is undetermined.

Germline assignment: CDR1 SGHTS and CDR2 YDEGEE. The CDR3 runs 16 residues. V was pared by 2 bases and J by 7 bases, with 9 bases of the junction left unmatched. The chain recombines TRBV5-8 with TRBJ1-5; 10 nucleotides agree with TRBD1. This TCR was sampled from a man between 25 and 39 years old with glioma. Some clones in this sample may be carry-over from other donors' samples. The source material was PBMCs, sampled from a glioma patient whose treatment included an IDH1 peptide vaccine. CDR3 DNA: TGTGCCAGCAGCTTCCGGGACAGGGGATTCGGACAGCCCCAGCATTTT. Translated, it gives CASSFRDRGFGQPQHF.